A selection of T cell receptor beta chains follows, all from one sample in a study of regulatory T cells in long-lasting Graves disease. TCRdb analysed the multiplex PCR reads with MiXCR anew, one entry per CDR3 protein. This table has about 540,000 distinct CDR3 sequences, roughly 13% appearing once. The data also belong to a second study, concerning T cells in Graves' hyperthyroidism and ophthalmopathy.

The sample in question was peripheral blood mononuclear cells (PBMCs), obtained at new diagnosis, from a patient treated with antithyroid drugs. All receptors come from a man aged 30 to 39 with Graves disease. Both conserved end residues are part of each CDR3. Each record gives: V gene, J gene, CDR3 protein.

v_call: TRBV28; j_call: TRBJ2-7; cdr3_aa: CASSLIQAEQYF
v_call: TRBV6-2/TRBV6-3; j_call: TRBJ2-7; cdr3_aa: CASSELGLTYEQYF
v_call: TRBV5-1; j_call: TRBJ2-2; cdr3_aa: CASSLRGSSDGELFF
v_call: TRBV6-4; j_call: -; cdr3_aa: CASSPPGARDTQYF
v_call: TRBV10-3; j_call: TRBJ2-2; cdr3_aa: CAISEYEDGELFF
v_call: TRBV7-9; j_call: TRBJ2-3; cdr3_aa: CASSPGRTQYF
v_call: TRBV29-1; j_call: TRBJ2-7; cdr3_aa: CSVEDLSDYEQYF
v_call: TRBV12-3/TRBV12-4; j_call: TRBJ2-7; cdr3_aa: CASSFLWYEQYF
v_call: TRBV20-1; j_call: TRBJ1-1; cdr3_aa: CSARTGTGLNTEAFF
v_call: TRBV20-1; j_call: TRBJ2-1; cdr3_aa: CSARDWPKSSYNEQFF
v_call: TRBV9; j_call: TRBJ2-3; cdr3_aa: CASSPQLSRADTQYF
v_call: TRBV9; j_call: TRBJ1-4; cdr3_aa: CASSRTGGEEKLFF
v_call: TRBV2; j_call: TRBJ2-1; cdr3_aa: CASQGALNEQFF
v_call: TRBV11-2; j_call: TRBJ2-7; cdr3_aa: CASSLGPGQTYEQYF
v_call: TRBV11-1; j_call: TRBJ1-5; cdr3_aa: CASSLASNQPQHF
v_call: TRBV12-3/TRBV12-4; j_call: TRBJ2-2; cdr3_aa: CASSLRGSEVAGGTGELFF
v_call: TRBV5-1; j_call: TRBJ1-1; cdr3_aa: CASSSDQGGTEAFF
v_call: TRBV5-1; j_call: TRBJ2-1; cdr3_aa: CASSLQRPPYNEQFF
v_call: TRBV5-1; j_call: TRBJ2-1; cdr3_aa: CASSVDARLGEQFF
v_call: TRBV6-5; j_call: TRBJ2-1; cdr3_aa: CASSLLPYNEQFF
v_call: TRBV18; j_call: TRBJ2-7; cdr3_aa: CASSPTGLVTEQYF
v_call: TRBV12-3/TRBV12-4; j_call: TRBJ1-2; cdr3_aa: CASSLPHTF
v_call: TRBV30; j_call: TRBJ2-5; cdr3_aa: CAWSPPADRQETQYF
v_call: TRBV19; j_call: TRBJ2-1; cdr3_aa: CASSGTSGSWDEQFF
v_call: TRBV29-1; j_call: TRBJ1-1; cdr3_aa: CSVVADSYTEAFF
v_call: TRBV24-1; j_call: TRBJ2-5; cdr3_aa: CATSTNPGQGETQYF
v_call: TRBV11-1; j_call: TRBJ2-3; cdr3_aa: CASSLNGRNTDTQYF
v_call: TRBV24-1; j_call: TRBJ2-7; cdr3_aa: CATSKAGGELQYF